These 5 T cell receptor beta chains originate from one sample sequenced in a study of CD8+ T cells in alopecia areata. Following extraction, RNA underwent reverse transcription to cDNA, which served as the sequencing template. Sequencing used immunoSEQ multiplex PCR; TCRdb keeps in-frame clones, though not all of them. The table has roughly 190,000 clones, about 65% seen once; the top ten hold roughly 1.3%. As to treatment: oral pan-JAK inhibitor, 5-10 mg twice daily. Material: CD4+ T cells sorted from blood, obtained around week 49, from a patient treated with tofacitinib. These receptors all come from a human donor with alopecia areata.

As regards this clone: An end of the junction does not agree with germline; a read error may underlie this. The CDR3 reads CASTEHAGQETQYF. In DNA form, the CDR3 reads TGTGCCAGCACTGAACACGCCGGACAAGAGACCCAGTACTTC. V gene TRBV25-1 combines with J gene TRBJ2-5; the D is unclear. The CDR3 extends over 14 amino acids. In germline, CDR1 is MGHDK, CDR2 SYGVNS.

The chain has TRBV4-1 and TRBJ1-1; no clear D. CDR1 and CDR2 (germline): MGHRA, YSYEKL. The V end was cut by 1 base, the J end by 4 bases, with 13 bases between. CDR3 length: 15 residues. The CDR3: CASSQVPDLGTEAFF. The CDR3 region has the DNA TGCGCCAGCAGCCAAGTACCCGACTTGGGCACTGAAGCTTTCTTT.

This clone was observed a handful of times. V is TRBV7-2 and J is TRBJ2-3; the D gene is possibly TRBD2 (6 bases). From germline, CDR1 is SGHTA and CDR2 FQGNSA. V lost 3 bases and J lost 6, with 13 bases in between. The CDR3 totals 14 residues. CDR3 amino acids: CASSLTSTIDTQYF. In DNA form, the CDR3 reads TGTGCCAGCAGCTTGACTAGTACAATTGATACGCAGTATTTT.

J is TRBJ2-1 and V is TRBV25-1, with no clear D. The CDR3 runs 15 residues. V dropped 3 bases and J dropped 3 bases, with 12 bases sitting between them. Per germline, CDR1 MGHDK and CDR2 SYGVNS. Here the CDR3 reads CASSESALVYNEQFF. The DNA for the CDR3 is TGTGCCAGCAGTGAGTCTGCCCTCGTCTACAATGAGCAGTTCTTC.

This clone showed up just once. The chain links TRBV18 to TRBJ1-4; 8 bases are a match to TRBD1. The germline gives CDR1 KGHSH, CDR2 LQKENI. The CDR3 has 15 amino acids. V lost 2 bases, J lost 7 bases, and 6 bases stayed unmatched. This CDR3 reads CASSPTTGDGEKLFF. CDR3 sequence (DNA): TGTGCCAGCTCACCAACGACAGGGGACGGTGAAAAACTGTTTTTT.